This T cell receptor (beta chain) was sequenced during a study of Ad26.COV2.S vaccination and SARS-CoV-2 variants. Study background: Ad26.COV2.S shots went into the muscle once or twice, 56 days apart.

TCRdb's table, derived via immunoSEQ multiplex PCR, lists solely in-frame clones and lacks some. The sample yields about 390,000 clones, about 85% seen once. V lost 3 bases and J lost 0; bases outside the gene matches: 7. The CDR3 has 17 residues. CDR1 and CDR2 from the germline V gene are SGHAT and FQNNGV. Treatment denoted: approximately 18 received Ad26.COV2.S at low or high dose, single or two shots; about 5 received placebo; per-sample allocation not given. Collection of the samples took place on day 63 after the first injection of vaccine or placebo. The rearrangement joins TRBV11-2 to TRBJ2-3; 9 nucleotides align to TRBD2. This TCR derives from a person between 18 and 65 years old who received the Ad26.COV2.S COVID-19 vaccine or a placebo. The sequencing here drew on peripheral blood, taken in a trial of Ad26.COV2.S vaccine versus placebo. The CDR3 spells CASSFGTSRPSTDTQYF. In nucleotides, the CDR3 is TGTGCCAGCAGCTTTGGGACTAGCAGGCCTAGCACAGATACGCAGTATTTT.